A selection of T cell receptor beta chains follows, all from one sample in a study of T-cell memory formation after mild COVID-19. TCRdb redid the calling of the 5' RACE reads with MiXCR, one entry per CDR3 protein. The sample yields hundreds of thousands of distinct CDR3 sequences, 20% to 25% seen once. The material sequenced was PBMCs or a T cell subset sorted from them (not recorded which). The receptor source for this set is an adult woman who had mild COVID-19 (a few samples of this study predate the infection). Cell type and time point are not known. Both conserved end residues are part of each CDR3. The order of the fields is J gene, clone size, V gene, D gene, CDR3 protein, CDR3 DNA. D genes are given only for firm matches. The size of a clone is reported for some rows only, either as once, few or many, or as a class for expanded clones.

J gene: TRBJ2-1
clone size: few
V gene: TRBV19
D gene: NA
CDR3 protein: CASSLSSSSYNEQFF
CDR3 DNA: TGTGCCAGTAGTCTCAGTTCTAGCAGCTACAATGAGCAGTTCTTC

J gene: TRBJ2-5
clone size: NA
V gene: TRBV28
D gene: NA
CDR3 protein: CASTRRGGQETQYF
CDR3 DNA: TGTGCCAGCACTAGGAGGGGGGGACAAGAGACCCAGTACTTC

J gene: TRBJ2-7
clone size: NA
V gene: TRBV27
D gene: NA
CDR3 protein: CASSLSAGFNYEQYF
CDR3 DNA: TGTGCCAGCAGTTTATCTGCAGGGTTTAACTACGAGCAGTACTTC

J gene: TRBJ2-5
clone size: NA
V gene: TRBV14
D gene: NA
CDR3 protein: CASSQERLAGTETQYF
CDR3 DNA: TGTGCCAGCAGCCAAGAACGGCTAGCAGGGACCGAGACCCAGTACTTC

J gene: TRBJ1-4
clone size: NA
V gene: TRBV11-1
D gene: TRBD1
CDR3 protein: CASSFGTGYEKLFF
CDR3 DNA: TGTGCCAGCAGCTTCGGGACAGGCTATGAAAAACTGTTTTTT

J gene: TRBJ2-5
clone size: NA
V gene: TRBV7-9
D gene: NA
CDR3 protein: CASSLGWARSAETQYF
CDR3 DNA: TGTGCCAGCAGCTTGGGCTGGGCCCGATCGGCAGAGACCCAGTACTTC

J gene: TRBJ1-1
clone size: NA
V gene: TRBV7-9
D gene: NA
CDR3 protein: CASSRTGQEAFF
CDR3 DNA: TGTGCCAGCAGCCGCACGGGACAAGAAGCTTTCTTT

J gene: TRBJ1-6
clone size: NA
V gene: TRBV6-5
D gene: NA
CDR3 protein: CASSYSRQLNSPLHF
CDR3 DNA: TGTGCCAGCAGTTACTCGCGGCAGCTGAATTCACCCCTCCACTTT

J gene: TRBJ1-4
clone size: once
V gene: TRBV6-1
D gene: TRBD1
CDR3 protein: CASRTGQGRTNEKLFF
CDR3 DNA: TGTGCCAGCAGGACAGGACAGGGCAGAACTAATGAAAAACTGTTTTTT

J gene: TRBJ1-5
clone size: NA
V gene: TRBV12-3/TRBV12-4
D gene: TRBD1
CDR3 protein: CASRGQGAGQPQHF
CDR3 DNA: TGTGCCAGCCGGGGACAGGGGGCAGGTCAGCCCCAGCATTTT

J gene: TRBJ2-3
clone size: NA
V gene: TRBV7-2
D gene: NA
CDR3 protein: CASSFGVGTDTQYF
CDR3 DNA: TGTGCCAGCAGCTTCGGGGTGGGGACAGATACGCAGTATTTT

J gene: TRBJ2-2
clone size: NA
V gene: TRBV11-1
D gene: TRBD2
CDR3 protein: CASSLGWEGAGELFF
CDR3 DNA: TGTGCCAGCAGCTTAGGCTGGGAGGGCGCCGGGGAGCTGTTTTTT

J gene: TRBJ1-5
clone size: NA
V gene: TRBV15
D gene: NA
CDR3 protein: CATSRDSSLLSNQPQHF
CDR3 DNA: TGTGCCACCAGCAGAGATAGCAGCCTACTTAGCAATCAGCCCCAGCATTTT

J gene: TRBJ2-3
clone size: NA
V gene: TRBV12-3/TRBV12-4
D gene: TRBD2
CDR3 protein: CASRGLAGGASTDTQYF
CDR3 DNA: TGTGCCAGCAGGGGACTAGCGGGGGGGGCTAGCACAGATACGCAGTATTTT

J gene: TRBJ2-3
clone size: NA
V gene: TRBV7-9
D gene: NA
CDR3 protein: CASSSERQTSTDTQYF
CDR3 DNA: TGTGCCAGCAGCTCCGAACGGCAGACTAGCACAGATACGCAGTATTTT

J gene: TRBJ2-1
clone size: few
V gene: TRBV4-1
D gene: TRBD2
CDR3 protein: CASSQGLAGAIISYNEQFF
CDR3 DNA: TGCGCCAGCAGCCAAGGACTAGCGGGAGCCATTATCTCCTACAATGAGCAGTTCTTC

J gene: TRBJ1-6
clone size: NA
V gene: TRBV20-1
D gene: TRBD1
CDR3 protein: CSATRTGTSYNSPLHF
CDR3 DNA: TGCAGTGCTACCCGGACAGGGACATCCTATAATTCACCCCTCCACTTT

J gene: TRBJ1-2
clone size: NA
V gene: TRBV12-3/TRBV12-4
D gene: NA
CDR3 protein: CASSLAHRAYYGYTF
CDR3 DNA: TGTGCCAGCAGTTTAGCGCACAGGGCCTACTATGGCTACACCTTC

J gene: TRBJ2-1
clone size: NA
V gene: TRBV4-2
D gene: TRBD2
CDR3 protein: CASSQVTSGRIYNEQFF
CDR3 DNA: TGTGCCAGCAGCCAAGTGACTAGCGGGAGGATCTACAATGAGCAGTTCTTC

J gene: TRBJ2-5
clone size: few
V gene: TRBV19
D gene: NA
CDR3 protein: CASSIEGGRQETQYF
CDR3 DNA: TGTGCCAGTAGTATCGAGGGCGGCCGCCAAGAGACCCAGTACTTC

J gene: TRBJ2-3
clone size: few
V gene: TRBV24-1
D gene: TRBD2
CDR3 protein: CATGSGLADTDTQYF
CDR3 DNA: TGTGCCACCGGCTCGGGACTAGCGGACACAGATACGCAGTATTTT

J gene: TRBJ1-4
clone size: few
V gene: TRBV7-9
D gene: NA
CDR3 protein: CASRLGQFNKGEKLFF
CDR3 DNA: TGTGCCAGCAGGCTTGGACAGTTCAACAAGGGTGAAAAACTGTTTTTT

J gene: TRBJ2-1
clone size: NA
V gene: TRBV5-1
D gene: TRBD2
CDR3 protein: CASSLQAGVYNEQFF
CDR3 DNA: TGCGCCAGCAGCTTGCAAGCGGGGGTCTACAATGAGCAGTTCTTC

J gene: TRBJ2-1
clone size: NA
V gene: TRBV7-2
D gene: NA
CDR3 protein: CASSRGRGFYNEQFF
CDR3 DNA: TGTGCCAGCAGCCGTGGGCGGGGCTTCTACAATGAGCAGTTCTTC

J gene: TRBJ2-3
clone size: NA
V gene: TRBV11-2
D gene: NA
CDR3 protein: CASSLEMKTTDTQYF
CDR3 DNA: TGTGCCAGCAGCTTAGAAATGAAGACCACAGATACGCAGTATTTT